Listed here is a single T cell receptor (beta chain). Its antigen is undetermined. The sample originates from a study of OX40 agonist ivuxolimab in advanced cancers. Study-wide background: Given to patients was ivuxolimab, an agonistic anti-OX40 (CD134) antibody. Study-wide results and caveats: Researchers did not establish what antigens the expanded peripheral T cells target. There was clonal expansion of CD4+ and CD8+ blood T cells by week 6 at 0.1 to 3.0 mg/kg.

Germline CDR1 and CDR2: LNHDA and SQIVND (reference sequence). The V segment lost 5 bases and the J segment 0 bases; nucleotides outside the gene matches: 6. There are 15 residues in the CDR3. The assay was immunoSEQ multiplex PCR, and TCRdb's table has in-frame clones only and misses some. The sample includes around 84,000 clones, around 94% of them seen just once. The chain uses TRBV19 and TRBJ2-5; 7 nucleotides align to TRBD1. The TCR originated in an adult with an advanced solid tumor such as melanoma, head and neck, liver or kidney cancer. Material: CD4+ or CD8+ T cells sorted from blood, obtained in a trial of the OX40 agonist ivuxolimab. CDR3 region: CASSQFGTDQETQYF. The CDR3 bases are TGTGCCAGTAGTCAGTTTGGGACAGACCAAGAGACCCAGTACTTC.